Below, one TCR beta chain is given with its context. This clonotype was picked up a small number of times. It has no known antigen specificity. No much larger clone is present one base from it, and per-base qualities are unavailable. The TCR beta CDR3 regions were amplified from the RNA transcripts. A first-round RT-PCR of the TCR CDR3 used the HTBI primer set with the Qiagen OneStep RT-PCR kit. Libraries were constructed in a second round of multiplex PCR, after which size selection and purification were performed. The libraries were sequenced on an Illumina HiSeq2000 using paired-end 100 bp reads. The authors' pipeline ran thus. Raw data were processed with SOAPnuke, discarding reads with adapters, uncalled bases, mean Phred below 15, or no exact constant-primer or identifier match. COPE v1.2.5 was used to merge the high-quality paired reads, and each unique nucleotide sequence was defined as a clonotype. Clonotypes were aligned to IMGT TRBV, TRBD and TRBJ reference segments using MiTCR v1.1. The analysis included only V-J combinations with a frequency above 0.0001, which together covered 99% to 99.2% of the repertoires. A TCS score was defined as the ratio of F50 (clonal expansion) to E x V (chaos), with BLOSUM62-based TCRdist applied between CDR3 peptides within each V-J. Welch's t-statistics and random forest reduced some 510 V-J features to 13, which were used in a naive Bayes classifier (R e1071). Thyroid-blood repertoire similarity was quantified with the Morisita-Horn index. TCRdb took the public reads, trimmed them with fastp at Q25, ran MiXCR for clone calling and kept in-frame beta chains. Every CDR3 protein is listed once, alongside the most common genes and DNA of its rows. The V and J calls reflect TCRdb's pipeline rather than the authors' work. The sample records hundreds of thousands of distinct CDR3 sequences, less than 45% of which are singletons. The ten largest clonotypes hold under 8.5% of the sample.

This sample stems from a study of T cells in Graves' hyperthyroidism and ophthalmopathy (dated by TCRdb to between 2018 and 2021). Context from the whole study: A discovery cohort of about 100 patients, 43 with Graves' ophthalmopathy and 55 to 65 with stable Graves' hyperthyroidism, was used to find distinguishing TCR V-J signatures. Prospective prediction of ophthalmopathy was tested in an independent validation cohort consisting of 18 to 20 hyperthyroidism patients and about 17 patients who later progressed to ophthalmopathy. The approximately 95 discovery patients were divided at random into training and test sets in a 7:3 ratio. In roughly six Graves' hyperthyroidism patients, the study also compared T-cell repertoires from thyroid tissue with T-cell repertoires from blood. After sampling, hyperthyroidism patients received methimazole starting at 30 mg daily, and ophthalmopathy patients received high-dose intravenous methylprednisolone. According to the paper, TCR Vbeta CDR3 sequencing was carried out on over 130 peripheral blood samples, which came from fewer than 50 ophthalmopathy, around 75 hyperthyroidism and some 17 progressor patients.

The paper's findings and limits, for the study overall: Most expanded thyroid clonotypes (frequency above 0.001) were also detected in blood, a finding suggesting that blood repertoires may reflect thyroid immune responses. In validation, the model predicted progression to ophthalmopathy a median of about 5.9 months before onset, with roughly 71% sensitivity and nearly 75% specificity. A 13 V-J signature model separated ophthalmopathy from stable hyperthyroidism, with approximately 87% sensitivity and approximately 81% specificity in cross-validation and 80%/75% in testing. No statistical method was used to fix the sample size in advance, and group allocation was not hidden from the investigators.

CDR1 and CDR2, looked up from the germline V gene, are SGHRS and YFSETQ. The CDR3 covers 14 residues, taking in both the cysteine and the phenylalanine. Here the CDR3 DNA is all that survives: 42 bases in frame from base 1. Germline trimming amounts to 4 bases on V and 3 bases on J, with 6 as the count of junction bases outside the gene matches. Exclusion was applied to patients with uncontrolled infections, other autoimmune diseases, pregnancy or lactation. Diagnoses relied on clinical symptoms, serum thyroxine and TRAb, thyroid ultrasound and orbital computed tomography. Trizol reagent was used to extract total RNA, and RNA quality was then checked on an Agilent 2100 Bioanalyzer.

Sample: peripheral blood or thyroid tissue (not recorded which). The chain joins TRBV5-1 to TRBJ2-5; TRBD2 aligns with 7 central bases. The sequence derives from an adult man with Graves' disease, either hyperthyroidism or ophthalmopathy (not recorded which). The DNA is TGCGCCAGCAGCAAAGGACTAGGGGAAGAGACCCAGTACTTC. Its translation is CASSKGLGEETQYF.